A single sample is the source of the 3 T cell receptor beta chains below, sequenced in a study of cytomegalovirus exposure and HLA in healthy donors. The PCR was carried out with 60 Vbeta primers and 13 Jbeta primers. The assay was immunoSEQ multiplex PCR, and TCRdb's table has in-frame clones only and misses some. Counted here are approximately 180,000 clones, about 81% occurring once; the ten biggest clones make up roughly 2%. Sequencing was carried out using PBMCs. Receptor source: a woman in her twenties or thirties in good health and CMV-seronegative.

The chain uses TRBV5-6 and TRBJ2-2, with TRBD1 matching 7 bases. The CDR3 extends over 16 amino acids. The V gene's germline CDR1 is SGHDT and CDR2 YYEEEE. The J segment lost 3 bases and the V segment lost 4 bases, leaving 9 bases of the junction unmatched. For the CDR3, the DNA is TGTGCCAGCAGCACCTACAGGGGTCGGGACACCGGGGAGCTGTTTTTT. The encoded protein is CASSTYRGRDTGELFF.

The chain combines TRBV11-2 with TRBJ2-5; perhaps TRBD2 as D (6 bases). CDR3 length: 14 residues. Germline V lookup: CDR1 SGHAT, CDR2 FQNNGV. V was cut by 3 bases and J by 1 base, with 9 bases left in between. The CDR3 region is CASSLVLAQETQYF. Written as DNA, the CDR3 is TGTGCCAGCAGCTTGGTACTAGCCCAAGAGACCCAGTACTTC.

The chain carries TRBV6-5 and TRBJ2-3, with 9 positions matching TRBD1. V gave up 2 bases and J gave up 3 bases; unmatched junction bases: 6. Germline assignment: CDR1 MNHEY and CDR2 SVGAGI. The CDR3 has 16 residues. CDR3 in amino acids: CASSYDGQGTTDTQYF. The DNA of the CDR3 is TGTGCCAGCAGTTACGATGGACAGGGGACGACAGATACGCAGTATTTT.